These T cell receptor beta chains were read from a single sample in a study of blood T cell repertoires in COVID-19. Assay: immunoSEQ multiplex PCR; the TCRdb copy retains only in-frame clones and omits some. Counted here are about 200,000 clones, about 88% occurring once; the ten biggest clones make up around 1.6%. The sequenced material came from peripheral blood. These receptors were collected from a man younger than 35 with active or convalescent COVID-19. Each CDR3 is given with its conserved first and last residue. The order of the fields is CDR3 DNA, CDR3 protein, D gene, clone size, V gene, J gene. D genes are given only for firm matches. A row's size may be missing; if present it is once, few, many or a size class.

TGTGCCAGCAGTTACTCGAAAGACAGGGAGGATGGCTACACCTTC	CASSYSKDREDGYTF	TRBD1	-	TRBV6-6	TRBJ1-2
TGTGCCAGCAGAAGTTCGGACAACTCCTACGAGCAGTACTTC	CASRSSDNSYEQYF	-	few	TRBV2	TRBJ2-7
TGTGCCAGCAGTCCCTTAGCGGGGGGCCCGGAGACCCAGTACTTC	CASSPLAGGPETQYF	TRBD2	-	TRBV6-5	TRBJ2-5
TGCGCCAGCAGCCCGGGACAGGGGGCGTCGAACACCGGGGAGCTGTTTTTT	CASSPGQGASNTGELFF	TRBD1	once	TRBV4-1	TRBJ2-2
TGTGCCAGTAGTACCTCCGGGACTAGCGCCTACAATGAGCAGTTCTTC	CASSTSGTSAYNEQFF	TRBD2	-	TRBV19	TRBJ2-1
TGTGCCAGCAGTTTGCGGCGGGGGAGGGAAAAACTGTTTTTT	CASSLRRGREKLFF	-	-	TRBV27	TRBJ1-4
TGTGCCAGCAGCCATATCGACAGAAACTATGGCTACACCTTC	CASSHIDRNYGYTF	-	-	TRBV4-2	TRBJ1-2
TGCGCCAGCAGCCAAGGACAGGGGTCCTCCTACGAGCAGTACTTC	CASSQGQGSSYEQYF	TRBD1	-	TRBV4-3	TRBJ2-7
TGTGCCAGCAGCCAACCGACCGGGACTCCGAACACCGGGGAGCTGTTTTTT	CASSQPTGTPNTGELFF	-	few	TRBV4-2	TRBJ2-2
TGTGCCAGCTCACCAACAGGGGACTACGAGCAGTACTTC	CASSPTGDYEQYF	TRBD1	-	TRBV18	TRBJ2-7
TGTGCCAGCAGCGACCGGGACAGGAGGTCCTACGAGCAGTACTTC	CASSDRDRRSYEQYF	TRBD1	many	TRBV6-6	TRBJ2-7
TGTGCCAGCAGCTTGAACAGGGACAACTATGGCTACACCTTC	CASSLNRDNYGYTF	-	once	TRBV5-4	TRBJ1-2
TGCGCCAGCAGACTAGGCGGTGGGACTGAAGCTTTCTTT	CASRLGGGTEAFF	-	-	TRBV5-1	TRBJ1-1
TGTGCCACCAGTGACCCACGACAGGGCGGGGATCAGCCCCAGCATTTT	CATSDPRQGGDQPQHF	TRBD1	-	TRBV24-1	TRBJ1-5
TGTGCCAGCAGCAAAGATAGAACAGGGTTGGATGAGCAGTTCTTC	CASSKDRTGLDEQFF	-	-	TRBV7-3	TRBJ2-1
TGTGCCAGCAGTTTATCACAGGGTCTCATCGAGCAGTACTTC	CASSLSQGLIEQYF	-	-	TRBV27	TRBJ2-7
TGCGCCAGCAGCTTGTCAGGGGGCTCGGACACCATATATTTT	CASSLSGGSDTIYF	TRBD1	few	TRBV5-1	TRBJ1-3
TGTGCCATCAGTGCGGGGGAGGGCCTCACAGATACGCAGTATTTT	CAISAGEGLTDTQYF	TRBD2	-	TRBV10-3	TRBJ2-3
TGTGCCAGCAGTATGGACGGGAGGTACCAAGAGACCCAGTACTTC	CASSMDGRYQETQYF	TRBD2	-	TRBV2	TRBJ2-5
TGTGCCAGCAGTTTAGGGCAAGAAAACATTCAGTACTTC	CASSLGQENIQYF	-	-	TRBV12-3/TRBV12-4	TRBJ2-4
TGCGCCAGCAGCCAAGAGGCAGGGGGCTCTGTGACAGATACGCAGTATTTT	CASSQEAGGSVTDTQYF	TRBD1	-	TRBV4-3	TRBJ2-3
TGTGCCAGCACTAAAAGCGGCATGTCGGACTACGAGCAGTACTTC	CASTKSGMSDYEQYF	-	-	TRBV2	TRBJ2-7
TGTGCCAGCAGCCTTAGCGGTCGCTACACAGATACGCAGTATTTT	CASSLSGRYTDTQYF	-	-	TRBV7-9	TRBJ2-3
TGTGCCAGCAGTTGGACAGGGGACGGCACAGATACGCAGTATTTT	CASSWTGDGTDTQYF	TRBD1	-	TRBV11-3	TRBJ2-3
TGTGCCAGCTCACCCGGACTAGCGGGAGTCAATGAGCAGTTCTTC	CASSPGLAGVNEQFF	TRBD2	-	TRBV18	TRBJ2-1
TGCGCCAGCAGCTTGGACAGCACTTGGTATGGCTACACCTTC	CASSLDSTWYGYTF	-	-	TRBV5-1	TRBJ1-2
TGCGCCAGCAGCCAAGAGGGGAGGACCTACGAGCAGTACTTC	CASSQEGRTYEQYF	-	-	TRBV4-1	TRBJ2-7
TGTGCCAGCAGTGAAGCGGACCAGGGAAGCCGAAATGAGCAGTTCTTC	CASSEADQGSRNEQFF	-	-	TRBV6-1	TRBJ2-1
TGTGCCAGCTCACCGCTGGGACAGAGCTCTGGGGCCAACGTCCTGACTTTC	CASSPLGQSSGANVLTF	TRBD1	-	TRBV18	TRBJ2-6
TGTGCCAGCAGTGTGATACTGTCAACCCCCCATAGCAATCAGCCCCAGCATTTT	CASSVILSTPHSNQPQHF	-	-	TRBV6-1	TRBJ1-5
TGTGCCAGCAGATCGACAGGGGCCGTAGATTCACCCCTCCACTTT	CASRSTGAVDSPLHF	TRBD1	-	TRBV6-4	TRBJ1-6